A selection of T cell receptor beta chains follows, all from one sample in a study of STAT5B mutations in CD4+ large granular lymphocyte leukemia. TCRdb's table, derived via immunoSEQ multiplex PCR, lists solely in-frame clones and lacks some. This sample carries fewer than 45,000 clones, about 80% of them seen once, and the ten largest clones take around 0.5%. The sequenced material came from CD4+ T cells from blood buffy coats. The receptors come from a human donor in good health. CDR3s include the opening cysteine and the closing phenylalanine or tryptophan. D genes are given only for firm matches. The size of a clone is reported for some rows only, either as once, few or many, or as a class for expanded clones.

.,TRBV11-2,TRBJ2-1,.,CASSLVGPSSLVF,TGTGCCAGCAGCTTAGTAGGGCCTTCTAGCTTGGTCTTC
TRBD1,TRBV11-1,TRBJ2-2,.,CASSQGQGPTGELFF,TGTGCCAGCAGCCAGGGACAGGGGCCCACCGGGGAGCTGTTTTTT
TRBD2,TRBV7-8,TRBJ2-1,once,CASSLGTSLSEQFF,TGTGCCAGCAGCTTAGGGACTAGTCTTAGTGAGCAGTTCTTC
TRBD1,TRBV2,TRBJ2-7,.,CASSEGDSHEQYF,TGTGCCAGCAGTGAAGGGGACAGCCACGAGCAGTACTTC
.,TRBV10-3,TRBJ2-1,.,CAIGNRALGDEQFF,TGTGCCATCGGGAACCGGGCCTTAGGGGATGAGCAGTTCTTC
TRBD2,TRBV9,TRBJ2-1,.,CASSATSGRGEQFF,TGTGCCAGCAGCGCAACTAGCGGGAGAGGTGAGCAGTTCTTC
TRBD2,TRBV4-3,TRBJ2-1,.,CASSLETSGGYNEQFF,TGCGCCAGCAGCCTGGAGACTAGCGGGGGCTACAATGAGCAGTTCTTC
.,TRBV6-6,TRBJ2-7,.,CVTSGSSYEQYF,TGTGTCACGTCCGGAAGCTCCTACGAGCAGTACTTC
.,TRBV9,TRBJ2-1,.,CASSVGGTVRGYNEQFF,TGTGCCAGCAGCGTAGGAGGAACGGTTAGGGGATACAATGAGCAGTTCTTC
TRBD1,TRBV6-5,TRBJ1-4,.,CASSYSTGVTEKLFF,TGTGCCAGCAGTTACTCGACAGGGGTTACGGAAAAACTGTTTTTT
.,TRBV19,TRBJ2-3,.,CATGRGLADTQYF,TGTGCCACGGGGAGGGGGTTGGCAGATACGCAGTATTTT
TRBD2,TRBV7-2,TRBJ2-5,.,CASTRGGAQETQYF,TGTGCCAGCACCCGGGGAGGGGCTCAAGAGACCCAGTACTTC
TRBD2,TRBV5-1,TRBJ2-3,.,CASSFSSGGVPDTQYF,TGCGCCAGCAGCTTCTCTAGCGGGGGGGTTCCAGATACGCAGTATTTT
.,TRBV18,TRBJ2-5,.,CASSPPMTGGLAETQYF,TGTGCCAGCTCACCACCGATGACAGGGGGACTAGCAGAGACCCAGTACTTC
.,TRBV7-9,TRBJ2-3,.,CASSSPGGADTQYF,TGTGCCAGCAGCTCCCCCGGGGGCGCCGATACGCAGTATTTT
.,TRBV27,TRBJ2-1,.,CASSFGLEQFF,TGTGCCAGCAGTTTCGGACTAGAGCAGTTCTTC
.,TRBV7-2,TRBJ2-3,.,CASSAQTDTQYF,TGTGCCAGCAGCGCCCAAACAGATACGCAGTATTTT
TRBD2,TRBV4-2,TRBJ2-2,.,CASSQDGASGGRPNTGELFF,TGTGCCAGCAGCCAAGATGGGGCTAGCGGGGGCCGACCGAACACCGGGGAGCTGTTTTTT
.,TRBV27,TRBJ2-7,.,CASSLQNSATYEQYF,TGTGCCAGCAGTTTACAGAACAGTGCTACCTACGAGCAGTACTTC
.,TRBV5-3,TRBJ2-1,.,CARSIHGRTGRSYNEQFF,TGTGCCAGAAGTATTCACGGCCGGACTGGACGCTCCTACAATGAGCAGTTCTTC
TRBD1,TRBV19,TRBJ1-2,medium-sized,CASSIAGTGGYGYTF,TGTGCCAGTAGTATAGCAGGGACAGGTGGCTATGGCTACACCTTC
TRBD1,TRBV7-2,TRBJ2-7,once,CASSRGTGSSSEQYF,TGTGCCAGCAGCCGTGGGACAGGGAGTTCTAGCGAGCAGTACTTC
.,TRBV18,TRBJ2-1,.,CASSGGGVNEQFF,TGTGCCAGCTCAGGGGGTGGAGTGAATGAGCAGTTCTTC
TRBD1,TRBV10-2,TRBJ1-2,.,CASSEWTGGSYGYTF,TGCGCCAGCAGTGAGTGGACAGGGGGTAGCTATGGCTACACCTTC
.,TRBV6-1,TRBJ2-7,.,CASSEFKGAYEQYF,TGTGCCAGCAGTGAATTTAAGGGGGCCTACGAGCAGTACTTC
TRBD1,TRBV15,TRBJ2-7,.,CATSRLQGAFLYEQYF,TGTGCCACCAGCAGGCTTCAGGGGGCGTTCCTCTACGAGCAGTACTTC
TRBD2,TRBV7-2,TRBJ2-7,.,CASSRIAGGFYEQYF,TGTGCCAGCAGCCGGATAGCGGGAGGGTTCTACGAGCAGTACTTC